The next 21 T cell receptor beta chains were all read from a single sample in a study of blood T cell repertoires in COVID-19. Clones were read by immunoSEQ multiplex PCR, and TCRdb kept only the in-frame ones, dropping some. The table shows approximately 230,000 clones, with almost 90% occurring only once. Sequencing was carried out using peripheral blood. These receptor sequences come from a man aged 80 or over with acute or convalescent COVID-19.

The chain has TRBV3-1 (or the pseudogene TRBV3-2) and TRBJ2-1, with D perhaps TRBD2 (5 bases). Germline CDR1 is LGHDT and CDR2 is YNNKEL (reference sequence). CDR3 size: 13 residues. V was clipped by 4 bases and J by 6 bases, with 10 bases between them. The CDR3 DNA is TGTGCCAGCAGCCCGCGGGCTCGCAATGAGCAGTTCTTC. Translation: CASSPRARNEQFF.

The rearrangement links TRBV18 to TRBJ2-2; D not resolved. Trimming removed 0 bases at V and 5 bases at J, with 4 bases between. The CDR3 contains 13 residues. Germline V lookup: CDR1 KGHSH, CDR2 LQKENI. The DNA for the CDR3 is TGTGCCAGCTCACCACCCGCGACCGGGGAGCTGTTTTTT. Its translation is CASSPPATGELFF.

A single count supports this clone. The J gene is TRBJ2-3, the V gene TRBV3-1 (or the pseudogene TRBV3-2); the match to TRBD2 covers 8 bases. The CDR3 totals 14 residues. The V gene's germline CDR1 is LGHDT and CDR2 YNNKEL (reference sequence). V trimming: 3 bases; J trimming: 4 bases; junction bases outside the gene matches: 3. The CDR3 bases are TGTGCCAGCAGCCATATCGGGAGGGCAGATACGCAGTATTTT. It translates to CASSHIGRADTQYF.

The chain links TRBV7-9 to TRBJ2-1, with 8 bases fitting TRBD2. Trimming removed 10 bases from V and 6 bases from J; junction bases left unmatched: 11. CDR3 size: 14 residues. CDR1 SEHNR and CDR2 FQNEAQ come from the germline V gene (reference sequence). Here the CDR3 reads CATLPGGRFNEQFF. The CDR3 region has the DNA TGTGCCACCCTCCCGGGGGGGCGCTTCAATGAGCAGTTCTTC.

This sequence joins TRBV7-6 and TRBJ2-3, with 10 positions matching TRBD2. Per the germline V gene, CDR1 is SGHVS and CDR2 is FNYEAQ. J gave up 3 bases and V 1 base, and 7 bases lay outside the gene matches. This CDR3 region has 17 residues. The CDR3 here is CASSLVTLAGVTDTQYF. CDR3 sequence (DNA): TGTGCCAGCAGCTTAGTTACGCTAGCGGGGGTTACAGATACGCAGTATTTT.

The CDR3 nucleotides read TGTGCCAGCAGCTTATCCCCAGCAAGGGGAACTGAAGCTTTCTTT. As protein: CASSLSPARGTEAFF. The chain links TRBV7-2 to TRBJ1-1; possible D gene TRBD1, 5 bases. Per germline, CDR1 SGHTA and CDR2 FQGNSA. Deletions cut 2 bases from V and 5 bases from J, with 15 bases between. This CDR3 region has 15 residues.

V gene TRBV10-3 combines with J gene TRBJ1-2, with TRBD1 matching 7 bases. CDR1 ENHRY and CDR2 SYGVKD come from the germline V gene. Unmatched junction bases numbered 8, after V lost 6 bases and J lost 4 bases. The CDR3 has 14 residues. The CDR3 DNA is TGTGCCATCAGGCGCCAGGGGGAAGGCTATGGCTACACCTTC. Protein: CAIRRQGEGYGYTF.

The chain recombines TRBV10-1 with TRBJ1-1; 12 nucleotides align to TRBD1. Trimming removed 6 bases from V and 10 bases from J; junction bases left unmatched: 18. The V gene's germline CDR1 is WNHNN and CDR2 SYGVQD (reference sequence). This CDR3 has 17 residues. In DNA, the CDR3 is TGCGCCAGCAGGCGAATTTGGGACAGGGGGCTTCAATGGAGAGCTTTCTTT. This gives the protein CASRRIWDRGLQWRAFF.

This clone was seen a single time. V usage is TRBV4-1 and J usage is TRBJ1-2, with TRBD1 identical over 7 bases. V trimming: 0 bases; J trimming: 4 bases; junction bases outside the gene matches: 5. This CDR3 comprises 15 residues. Germline CDR1 MGHRA, CDR2 YSYEKL. CDR3 region: CASSQDVRDSYGYTF. DNA of the CDR3: TGCGCCAGCAGCCAAGATGTACGGGACAGCTATGGCTACACCTTC.

This chain uses TRBV4-2 with TRBJ2-2; D uncertain. The CDR3 contains 14 residues. Germline CDR1 reads LGHNA; CDR2 reads YNFKEQ. The V and J ends lost 1 base and 6 bases respectively, with 9 bases between them. The CDR3 is CASSQVLAAGELFF. CDR3 sequence (DNA): TGTGCCAGCAGCCAAGTTTTAGCTGCCGGGGAGCTGTTTTTT.

The chain carries TRBV7-2 and TRBJ1-1, with D possibly TRBD1 on 6 matching bases. The V gene's germline CDR1 is SGHTA and CDR2 FQGNSA. Between the trimmed V and J ends, which lost 1 base and 11 bases, there was a span of 11 bases. There are 12 residues in the CDR3. Written as DNA, the CDR3 is TGTGCCAGCAGCTTAGTGGACAGTCGGGCTTTCTTT. It translates to CASSLVDSRAFF. Filled out from reference TRBV7-2 and TRBJ1-1, the complete variable domain reads GAGVSQSPSNKVTEKGKDVELRCDPISGHTALYWYRQSLGQGLEFLIYFQGNSAPDKSGLPSDRFSAERTGGSVSTLTIQRTQQEDSAVYLCASSLVDSRAFFGQGTRLTVV.

This CDR3 is CASSPQPGGRTEAFF. The CDR3 DNA reads as TGTGCCAGCAGCCCGCAACCTGGTGGGAGGACTGAAGCTTTCTTT. This chain joins TRBV3-1 (or the pseudogene TRBV3-2) and TRBJ1-1; D is unclear. The germline V gene has CDR1 LGHDT and CDR2 YNNKEL (reference sequence). This CDR3 contains 15 residues. With 4 bases removed from V and 5 bases from J, the gap between germline ends came to 17 bases.

This clone was observed once. This chain links TRBV7-8 with TRBJ2-3, with TRBD1 identical over 8 bases. The trim removed 3 bases at V and 4 bases at J, leaving 9 bases unmatched. Germline V gene sequence: CDR1 SGHVS, CDR2 FQNEAQ. This CDR3 is built from 16 residues. CDR3 nucleotides: TGTGCCAGCAGCTTTCGGACAGGGATCGAATCAGATACGCAGTATTTT. This encodes CASSFRTGIESDTQYF. Full variable domain (outside the CDR3, taken from reference TRBV7-8 and TRBJ2-3): GAGVSQSPRYKVAKRGQDVALRCDPISGHVSLFWYQQALGQGPEFLTYFQNEAQLDKSGLPSDRFFAERPEGSVSTLKIQRTQQEDSAVYLCASSFRTGIESDTQYFGPGTRLTVL.

This chain links TRBV7-7 with TRBJ2-7, with TRBD1 matching over 10 bases. The CDR3 is 15 residues long. CDR1 and CDR2 (germline): SSHAT, FNYEAQ (reference sequence). With 4 bases clipped from V and 1 base from J, the junction kept 4 bases outside the gene matches. CDR3: CASSSGQGPSYEQYF. In DNA form, the CDR3 reads TGTGCCAGCAGCTCGGGACAGGGGCCATCCTACGAGCAGTACTTC. Full variable domain (remainder filled in from reference TRBV7-7 and TRBJ2-7): GAGVSQSPRYKVTKRGQDVTLRCDPISSHATLYWYQQALGQGPEFLTYFNYEAQPDKSGLPSDRFSAERPEGSISTLTIQRTEQRDSAMYRCASSSGQGPSYEQYFGPGTRLTVT.

Remarks on this clone: The sample contains more than one DNA sequence encoding this CDR3. V gene TRBV18 combines with J gene TRBJ2-5; D uncertain. Germline V gene lookup returns CDR1 KGHSH and CDR2 LQKENI. The CDR3 contains 13 residues. Between the trimmed V and J ends, which lost 2 bases and 2 bases, there was a span of 6 bases. The CDR3 sequence is CASSPGQQETQYF. CDR3 DNA: TGTGCCAGCTCACCAGGGCAGCAAGAGACCCAGTACTTC.

The V call is TRBV5-5, the J call TRBJ1-5; tentatively, D is TRBD1 (5 bases). V was trimmed by 0 bases and J by 3 bases, leaving 10 bases between them. The CDR3 contains 15 residues. Germline CDR1 and CDR2: SGHKS and YYEKEE (reference sequence). CDR3 region: CASSLGQTLNQPQHF. The CDR3 DNA sequence: TGTGCCAGCAGCTTGGGACAGACTCTCAATCAGCCCCAGCATTTT.

V and J are TRBV4-3 and TRBJ1-2; a possible D gene is TRBD1 (5 bases). V gave up 0 bases and J gave up 6 bases, with 11 bases separating them. Per germline, CDR1 LGHNA and CDR2 YSLEER. This CDR3 has 14 amino acids. This CDR3 reads CASSQDGQGHGYTF. CDR3 DNA sequence: TGCGCCAGCAGCCAAGATGGGCAGGGCCATGGCTACACCTTC.

The chain carries TRBV25-1 and TRBJ2-1; maybe TRBD1 (6 bases). With 1 base removed from V and 7 bases from J, the gap between germline ends came to 11 bases. The CDR3 is 14 amino acids. CDR1 and CDR2 from the germline V gene are MGHDK and SYGVNS. The CDR3 is CASSEFGGWNEQFF. The CDR3 DNA sequence: TGTGCCAGCAGTGAATTTGGGGGCTGGAATGAGCAGTTCTTC.

This clone was observed a single time. The chain combines TRBV7-6 with TRBJ2-3, with a weak D call TRBD1 (6 bases). There are 16 residues in the CDR3. CDR1 is SGHVS and CDR2 is FNYEAQ in the germline V gene. V was trimmed by 2 bases and J by 2 bases, leaving 14 bases between them. This CDR3 reads CASSLPRDTNTDTQYF. In DNA form, the CDR3 reads TGTGCCAGCAGCTTACCCCGGGACACAAACACAGATACGCAGTATTTT.

This clone has a handful of counts. The CDR3, as DNA: TGTGCCAGCAGCAAAACCGCGCTAGCGGGAGTTGCCGGGGAGCTGTTTTTT. Its translation is CASSKTALAGVAGELFF. This chain joins TRBV7-2 and TRBJ2-2, with 10 bases identical to TRBD2. The germline V gene encodes CDR1 SGHTA and CDR2 FQGNSA. The CDR3 consists of 17 residues. After removal of 5 bases from V and 6 bases from J, the junction contained 12 bases not matched to a gene.

V and J are TRBV4-3 and TRBJ1-2; no reliable D call. CDR3 length equals 16 residues. The germline V gene has CDR1 LGHNA and CDR2 YSLEER. Trimming pared 0 bases from V and 0 bases from J, leaving 11 bases between. CDR3 loop: CASSQETGEPNYGYTF. DNA for the CDR3: TGCGCCAGCAGCCAAGAAACTGGGGAGCCTAACTATGGCTACACCTTC.